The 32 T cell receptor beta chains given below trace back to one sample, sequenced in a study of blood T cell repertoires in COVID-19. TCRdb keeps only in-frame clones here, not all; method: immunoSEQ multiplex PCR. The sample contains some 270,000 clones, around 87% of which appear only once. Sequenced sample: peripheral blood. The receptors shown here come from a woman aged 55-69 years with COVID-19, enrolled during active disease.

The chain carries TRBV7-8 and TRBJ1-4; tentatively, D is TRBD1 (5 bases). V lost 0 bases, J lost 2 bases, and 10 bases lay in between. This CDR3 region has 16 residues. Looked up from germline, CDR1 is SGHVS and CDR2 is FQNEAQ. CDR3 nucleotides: TGTGCCAGCAGCTTAGCGATGGGGCGCACTAATGAAAAACTGTTTTTT. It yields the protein CASSLAMGRTNEKLFF.

CDR3 DNA sequence: TGTGCCAGTAGTATAGGACAGAGCTCCTACAATGAGCAGTTCTTC. This sequence encodes CASSIGQSSYNEQFF. The chain has TRBV19 and TRBJ2-1; TRBD1 is a possible D gene (5 bases). CDR3 length: 15 amino acids. Trimming took off 1 base at V and 0 bases at J, with 7 bases between the two ends. Germline V gene data show CDR1 as LNHDA and CDR2 as SQIVND (reference sequence).

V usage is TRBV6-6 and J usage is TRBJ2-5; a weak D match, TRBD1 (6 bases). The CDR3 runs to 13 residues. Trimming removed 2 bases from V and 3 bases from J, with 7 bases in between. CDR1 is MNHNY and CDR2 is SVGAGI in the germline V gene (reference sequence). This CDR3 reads CASSYRGKETQYF. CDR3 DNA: TGTGCCAGCAGTTACAGGGGGAAAGAGACCCAGTACTTC.

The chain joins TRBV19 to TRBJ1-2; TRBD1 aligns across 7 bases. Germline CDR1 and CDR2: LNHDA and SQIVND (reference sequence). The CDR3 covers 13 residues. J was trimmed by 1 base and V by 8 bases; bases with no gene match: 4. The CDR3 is CASRSGGNYGYTF. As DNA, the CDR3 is TGTGCCAGTCGTTCAGGGGGTAACTATGGCTACACCTTC.

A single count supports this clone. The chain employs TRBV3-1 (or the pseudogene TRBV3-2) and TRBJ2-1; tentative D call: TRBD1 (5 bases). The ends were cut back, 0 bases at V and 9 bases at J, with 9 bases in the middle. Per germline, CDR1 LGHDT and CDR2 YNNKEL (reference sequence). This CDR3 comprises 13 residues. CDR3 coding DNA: TGTGCCAGCAGCCAAGATCCTGGGGCTGAGCAGTTCTTC. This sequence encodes CASSQDPGAEQFF.

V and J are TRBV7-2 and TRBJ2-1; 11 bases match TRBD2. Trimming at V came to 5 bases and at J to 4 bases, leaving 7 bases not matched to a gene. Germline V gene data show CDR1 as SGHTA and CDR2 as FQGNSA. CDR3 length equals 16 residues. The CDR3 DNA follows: TGTGCCAGCAGCCGGTCAACTAGCGGGGGATACAATGAGCAGTTCTTC. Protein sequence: CASSRSTSGGYNEQFF.

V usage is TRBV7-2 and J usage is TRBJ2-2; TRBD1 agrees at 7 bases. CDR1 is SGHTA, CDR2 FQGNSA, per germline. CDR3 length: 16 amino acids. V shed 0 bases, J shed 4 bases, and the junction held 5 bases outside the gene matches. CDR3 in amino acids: CASSLAGTAITGELFF. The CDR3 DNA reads TGTGCCAGCAGCTTAGCAGGGACAGCCATCACCGGGGAGCTGTTTTTT.

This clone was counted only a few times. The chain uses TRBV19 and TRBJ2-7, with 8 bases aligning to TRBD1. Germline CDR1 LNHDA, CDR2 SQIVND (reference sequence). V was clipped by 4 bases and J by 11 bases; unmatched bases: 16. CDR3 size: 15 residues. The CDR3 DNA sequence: TGTGCCAGTAGTACAACGGGGACAGGTCTCATCGGGGAGTACTTC. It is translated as CASSTTGTGLIGEYF.

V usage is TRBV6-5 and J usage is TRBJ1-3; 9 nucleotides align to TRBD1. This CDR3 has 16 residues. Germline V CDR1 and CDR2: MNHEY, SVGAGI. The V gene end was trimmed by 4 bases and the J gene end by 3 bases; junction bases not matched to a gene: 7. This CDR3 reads CASSSSGTGFGNTIYF. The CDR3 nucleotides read TGTGCCAGCAGTTCCTCGGGGACAGGGTTTGGAAACACCATATATTTT.

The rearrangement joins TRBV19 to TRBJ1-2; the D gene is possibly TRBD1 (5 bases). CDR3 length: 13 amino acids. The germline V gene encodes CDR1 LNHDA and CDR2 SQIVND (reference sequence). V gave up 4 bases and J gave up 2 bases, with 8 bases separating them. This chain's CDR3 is CASSNPGNYGYTF. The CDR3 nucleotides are TGTGCCAGTAGTAACCCAGGGAACTATGGCTACACCTTC.

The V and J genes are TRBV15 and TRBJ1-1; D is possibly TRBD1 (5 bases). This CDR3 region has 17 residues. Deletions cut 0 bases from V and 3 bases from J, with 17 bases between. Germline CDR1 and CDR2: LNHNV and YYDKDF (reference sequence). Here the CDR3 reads CATSRESKVVGDTEAFF. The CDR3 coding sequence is TGTGCCACCAGCAGAGAATCGAAGGTGGTAGGGGACACTGAAGCTTTCTTT.

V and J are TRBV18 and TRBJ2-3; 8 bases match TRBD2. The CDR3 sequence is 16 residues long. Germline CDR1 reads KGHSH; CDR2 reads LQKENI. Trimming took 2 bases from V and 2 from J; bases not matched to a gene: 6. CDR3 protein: CASSPSGGGNTDTQYF. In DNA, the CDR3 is TGTGCCAGCTCACCATCCGGCGGGGGGAACACAGATACGCAGTATTTT.

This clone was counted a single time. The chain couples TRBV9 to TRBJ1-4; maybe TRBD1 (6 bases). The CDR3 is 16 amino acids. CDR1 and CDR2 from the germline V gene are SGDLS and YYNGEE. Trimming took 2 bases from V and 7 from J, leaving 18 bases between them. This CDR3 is CASSVSWGLSAEKLFF. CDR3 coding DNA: TGTGCCAGCAGCGTTTCCTGGGGGCTATCAGCTGAAAAACTGTTTTTT.

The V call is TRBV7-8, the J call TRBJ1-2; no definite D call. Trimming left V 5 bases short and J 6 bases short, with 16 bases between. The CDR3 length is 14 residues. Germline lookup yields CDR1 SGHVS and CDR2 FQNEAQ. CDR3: CASSPNAGSNGYTF. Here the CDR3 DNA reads TGTGCCAGCAGCCCAAACGCGGGGAGTAATGGCTACACCTTC.

In DNA form, the CDR3 reads TGTGCCAGCCTAGGGACTCCTTACACCGGGGAGCTGTTTTTT. This encodes CASLGTPYTGELFF. The genes are TRBV3-1 (or the pseudogene TRBV3-2) and TRBJ2-2; possible D gene TRBD2, 6 bases. Germline assignment: CDR1 LGHDT and CDR2 YNNKEL (reference sequence). The CDR3 runs to 14 residues. Trimming removed 8 bases from V and 3 bases from J, with 13 bases in between.

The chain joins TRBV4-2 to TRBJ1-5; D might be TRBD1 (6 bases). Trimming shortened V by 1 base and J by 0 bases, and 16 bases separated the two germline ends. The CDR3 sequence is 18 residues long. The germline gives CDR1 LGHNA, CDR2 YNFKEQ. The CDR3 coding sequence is TGTGCCAGCAGCCAAGGGCCAGGGAGGGGGTATAGCAATCAGCCCCAGCATTTT. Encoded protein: CASSQGPGRGYSNQPQHF.

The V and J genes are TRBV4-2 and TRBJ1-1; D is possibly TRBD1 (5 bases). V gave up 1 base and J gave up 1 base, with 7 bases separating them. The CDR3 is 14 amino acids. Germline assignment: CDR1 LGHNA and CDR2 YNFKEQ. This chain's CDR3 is CASSQATGNTEAFF. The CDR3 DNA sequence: TGTGCCAGCAGCCAAGCAACAGGGAACACTGAAGCTTTCTTT.

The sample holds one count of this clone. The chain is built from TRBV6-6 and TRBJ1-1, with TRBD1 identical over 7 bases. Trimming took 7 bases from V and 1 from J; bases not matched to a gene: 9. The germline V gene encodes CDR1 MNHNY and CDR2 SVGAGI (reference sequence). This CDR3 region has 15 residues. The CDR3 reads CASTPETGKNTEAFF. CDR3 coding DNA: TGTGCCAGCACCCCAGAGACAGGGAAGAACACTGAAGCTTTCTTT.

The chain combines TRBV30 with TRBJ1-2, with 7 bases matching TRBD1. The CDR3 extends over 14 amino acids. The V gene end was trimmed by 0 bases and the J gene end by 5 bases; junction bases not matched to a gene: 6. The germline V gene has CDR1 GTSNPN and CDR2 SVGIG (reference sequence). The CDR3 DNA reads TGTGCCTGGAGTGTAGGGGGCAGAGAATATGGCTACACCTTC. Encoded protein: CAWSVGGREYGYTF.

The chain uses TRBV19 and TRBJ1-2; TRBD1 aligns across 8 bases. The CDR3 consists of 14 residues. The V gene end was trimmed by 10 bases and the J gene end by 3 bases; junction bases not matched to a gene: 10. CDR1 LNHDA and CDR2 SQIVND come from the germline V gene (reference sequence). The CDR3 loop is CATPSMDRDYGYTF. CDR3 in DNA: TGTGCCACTCCGAGCATGGACAGGGACTATGGCTACACCTTC. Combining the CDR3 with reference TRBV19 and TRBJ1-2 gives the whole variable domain DGGITQSPKYLFRKEGQNVTLSCEQNLNHDAMYWYRQDPGQGLRLIYYSQIVNDFQKGDIAEGYSVSREKKESFPLTVTSAQKNPTAFYLCATPSMDRDYGYTFGSGTRLTVV.

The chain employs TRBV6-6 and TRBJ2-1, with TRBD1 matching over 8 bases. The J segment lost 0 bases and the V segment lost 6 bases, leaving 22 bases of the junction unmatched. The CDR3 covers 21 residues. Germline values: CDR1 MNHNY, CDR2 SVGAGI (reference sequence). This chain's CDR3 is CASSPPSTGVPERSSYNEQFF. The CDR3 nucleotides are TGTGCCAGCAGCCCCCCCTCGACAGGGGTCCCCGAAAGAAGCTCCTACAATGAGCAGTTCTTC.

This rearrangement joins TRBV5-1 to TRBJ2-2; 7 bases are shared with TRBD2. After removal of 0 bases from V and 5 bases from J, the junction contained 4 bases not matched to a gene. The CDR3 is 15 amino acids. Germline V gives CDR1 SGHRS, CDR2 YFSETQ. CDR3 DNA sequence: TGCGCCAGCAGCTTGGGTGCGGGGGTTACCGGGGAGCTGTTTTTT. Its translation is CASSLGAGVTGELFF.

The CDR3 here is CASTNQGSNQPQHF. CDR3 coding DNA: TGTGCCAGCACCAATCAGGGGTCCAATCAGCCCCAGCATTTT. The chain has TRBV2 and TRBJ1-5; TRBD1 might be the D (6 bases). Germline loops: CDR1 SNHLY, CDR2 FYNNEI. CDR3 length equals 14 residues. Trimming took off 7 bases at V and 3 bases at J, with 13 bases between the two ends.

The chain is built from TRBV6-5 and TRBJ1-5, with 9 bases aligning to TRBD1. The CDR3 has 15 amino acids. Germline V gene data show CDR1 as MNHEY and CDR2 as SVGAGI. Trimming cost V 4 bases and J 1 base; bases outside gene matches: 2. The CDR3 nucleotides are TGTGCCAGCAGTTCCGGGACAGGGAGCAATCAGCCCCAGCATTTT. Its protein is CASSSGTGSNQPQHF.

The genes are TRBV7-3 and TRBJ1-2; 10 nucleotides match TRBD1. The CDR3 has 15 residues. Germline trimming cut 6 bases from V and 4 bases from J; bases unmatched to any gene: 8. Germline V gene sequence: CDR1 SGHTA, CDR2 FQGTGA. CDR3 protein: CASRENGQGGYGYTF. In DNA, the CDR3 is TGTGCCAGCAGAGAGAATGGACAGGGGGGCTATGGCTACACCTTC. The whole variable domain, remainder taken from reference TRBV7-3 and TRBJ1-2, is GAGVSQTPSNKVTEKGKYVELRCDPISGHTALYWYRQSLGQGPEFLIYFQGTGAADDSGLPNDRFFAVRPEGSVSTLKIQRTERGDSAVYLCASRENGQGGYGYTFGSGTRLTVV.

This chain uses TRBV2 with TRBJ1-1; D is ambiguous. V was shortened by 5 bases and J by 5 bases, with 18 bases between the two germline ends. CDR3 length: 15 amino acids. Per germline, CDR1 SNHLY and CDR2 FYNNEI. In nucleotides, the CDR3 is TGTGCCAGCAGTTTATTGTGGGCGCCGGGGACTGAAGCTTTCTTT. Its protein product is CASSLLWAPGTEAFF.

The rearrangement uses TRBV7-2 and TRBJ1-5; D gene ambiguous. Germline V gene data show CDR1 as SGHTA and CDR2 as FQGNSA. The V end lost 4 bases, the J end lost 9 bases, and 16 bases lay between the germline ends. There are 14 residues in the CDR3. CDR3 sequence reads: CASSSSPGFGPQHF. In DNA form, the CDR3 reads TGTGCCAGCAGCTCAAGCCCGGGGTTCGGGCCCCAGCATTTT.

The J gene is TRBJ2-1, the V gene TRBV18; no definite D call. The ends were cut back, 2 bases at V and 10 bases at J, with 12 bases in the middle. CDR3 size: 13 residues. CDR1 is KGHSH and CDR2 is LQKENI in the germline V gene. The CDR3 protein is CASSPDGVAEQFF. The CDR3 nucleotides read TGTGCCAGCTCACCAGACGGAGTGGCAGAGCAGTTCTTC.

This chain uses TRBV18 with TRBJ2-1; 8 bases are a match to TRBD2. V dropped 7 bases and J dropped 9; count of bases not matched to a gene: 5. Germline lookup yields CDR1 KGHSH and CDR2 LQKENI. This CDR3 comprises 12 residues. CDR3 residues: CASFPGGAEQFF. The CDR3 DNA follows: TGTGCCAGCTTTCCCGGGGGGGCTGAGCAGTTCTTC.

The chain's CDR3 is CASSPRQGLTDTQYF. DNA of the CDR3: TGTGCCAGCAGCCCGCGACAGGGACTCACAGATACGCAGTATTTT. The chain recombines TRBV14 with TRBJ2-3; TRBD1 might be the D (7 bases). This CDR3 spans 15 amino acids. Germline CDR1 SGHDN, CDR2 FVKESK. V was pared by 4 bases and J by 2 bases, with 13 bases between.

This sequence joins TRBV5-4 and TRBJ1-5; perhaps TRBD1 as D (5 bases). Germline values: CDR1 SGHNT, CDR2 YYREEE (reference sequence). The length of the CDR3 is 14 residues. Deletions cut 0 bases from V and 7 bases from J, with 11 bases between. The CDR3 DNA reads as TGTGCCAGCAGCTTGGGTGGGGCTAGGCAGCCCCAGCATTTT. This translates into CASSLGGARQPQHF. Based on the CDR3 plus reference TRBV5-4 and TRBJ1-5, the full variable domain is ETGVTQSPTHLIKTRGQQVTLRCSSQSGHNTVSWYQQALGQGPQFIFQYYREEENGRGNFPPRFSGLQFPNYSSELNVNALELDDSALYLCASSLGGARQPQHFGDGTRLSIL.

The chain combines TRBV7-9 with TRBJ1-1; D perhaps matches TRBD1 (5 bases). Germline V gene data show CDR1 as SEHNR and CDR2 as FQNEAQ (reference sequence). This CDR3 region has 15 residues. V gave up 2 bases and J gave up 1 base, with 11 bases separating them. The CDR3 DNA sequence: TGTGCCAGCAGCTTATCAGGACATGAGAACACTGAAGCTTTCTTT. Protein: CASSLSGHENTEAFF.